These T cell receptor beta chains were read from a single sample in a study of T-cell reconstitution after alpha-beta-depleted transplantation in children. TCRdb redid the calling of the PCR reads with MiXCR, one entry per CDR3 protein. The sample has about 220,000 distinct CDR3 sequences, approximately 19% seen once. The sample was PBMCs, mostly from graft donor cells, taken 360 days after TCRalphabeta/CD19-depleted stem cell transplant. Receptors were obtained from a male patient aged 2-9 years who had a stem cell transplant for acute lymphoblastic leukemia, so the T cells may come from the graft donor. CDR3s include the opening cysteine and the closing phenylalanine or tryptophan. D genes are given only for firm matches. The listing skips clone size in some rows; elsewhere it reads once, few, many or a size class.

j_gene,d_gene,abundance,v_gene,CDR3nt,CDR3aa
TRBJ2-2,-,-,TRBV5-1,TGCGCCACCCAAGAGGGCACCGGGGAGCTGTTTTTT,CATQEGTGELFF
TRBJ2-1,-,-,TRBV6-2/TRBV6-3,TGTGCCAGCAGTTGGAGGGGGCGGAATGAGCAGTTCTTC,CASSWRGRNEQFF
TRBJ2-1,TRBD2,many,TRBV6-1,TGTGCCACTTCCCTTAGCGGGGTCTCCTACAATGAGCAGTTCTTC,CATSLSGVSYNEQFF
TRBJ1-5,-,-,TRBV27,TGTGCCAGCAGTCCCGGGACGGACACAAACAATCAGCCCCAGCATTTT,CASSPGTDTNNQPQHF
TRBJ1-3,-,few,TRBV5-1,TGCGCCAGCAGCTTGGCCGCGGCATTCGTCGGAAACACCATATATTTT,CASSLAAAFVGNTIYF
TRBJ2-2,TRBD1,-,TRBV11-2,TGTGCCAGCAGGGGGGACAGACCTACCGGGGAGCTGTTTTTT,CASRGDRPTGELFF
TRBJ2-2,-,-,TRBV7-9,TGTGCCAGCAGCTTTGGAGACACCGGGGAGCTGTTTTTT,CASSFGDTGELFF
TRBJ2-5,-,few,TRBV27,TGTGCCAGCAGTCCCCCAGGGCTAGCCGGGGAGACCCAGTACTTC,CASSPPGLAGETQYF
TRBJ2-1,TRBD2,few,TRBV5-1,TGCGCCAGCAGCTGGCGGGGGAGTGGTGATAATGAGCAGTTCTTC,CASSWRGSGDNEQFF
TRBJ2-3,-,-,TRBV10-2,TGCGCCAGCAGATCCTTACGGTTCACAGATACGCAGTATTTT,CASRSLRFTDTQYF
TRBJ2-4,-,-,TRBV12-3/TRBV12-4,TGTGCCAGCAGCCAAGTGACCGGGGGAAACATTCAGTACTTC,CASSQVTGGNIQYF
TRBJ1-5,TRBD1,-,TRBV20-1,TGCACTGCTAAATTTCCGGGACAGGGGGCATTCGGCAATCAGCCCCAGCATTTT,CTAKFPGQGAFGNQPQHF
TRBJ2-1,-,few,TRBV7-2,TGTGCCAGCAGCTTAGACGTACAGGCTCAGCAGTTCTTC,CASSLDVQAQQFF
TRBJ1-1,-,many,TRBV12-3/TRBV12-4,TGTGCCAGCAGTTTATCAGGGAGCACTGAAGCTTTCTTT,CASSLSGSTEAFF
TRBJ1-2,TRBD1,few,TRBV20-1,TGCAGTGCTAGACCAACGACAGGGTGGTGGTATGGCTACACCTTC,CSARPTTGWWYGYTF
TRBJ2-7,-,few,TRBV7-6,TGTGCCAGCAGCTTAGCGCAGGGCGTCGACGAGCAGTACTTC,CASSLAQGVDEQYF
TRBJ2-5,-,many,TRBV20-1,TGCAGTGCTAGACTAGTAAGGTCCCAGGAGACCCAGTACTTC,CSARLVRSQETQYF
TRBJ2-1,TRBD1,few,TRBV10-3,TGTGCCATCAGTGCCGCGACAGGGGGCCCCTACAATGAGCAGTTCTTC,CAISAATGGPYNEQFF
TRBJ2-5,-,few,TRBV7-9,TGTGCCAGCCTAGGGTCGTACCAAGAGACCCAGTACTTC,CASLGSYQETQYF
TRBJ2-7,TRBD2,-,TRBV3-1,TGTGCCAGCAGCCAAGTCGGGCGGGGGGAATACGAGCAGTACTTC,CASSQVGRGEYEQYF
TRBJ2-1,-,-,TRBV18,TGTGCCAGCTCACCACTCCACCCCGATGAGCAGTTCTTC,CASSPLHPDEQFF
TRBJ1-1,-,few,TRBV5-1,TGCGCCAGCAGCTTGGCGGGGGCAGGTGAAGCTTTCTTT,CASSLAGAGEAFF
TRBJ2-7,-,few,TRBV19,TGTGCCAGTAGTACGGGCCTACACAGTGCCCTCGACTACGAGCAGTACTTC,CASSTGLHSALDYEQYF
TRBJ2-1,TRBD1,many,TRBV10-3,TGTGCCATCAGTGAGTACGTAACAGGGGATGAGCAGTTCTTC,CAISEYVTGDEQFF
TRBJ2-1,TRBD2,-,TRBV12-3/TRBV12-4,TGTGCCAGCAGTTTATCATGGCGGGGGTCCAATTTCTTC,CASSLSWRGSNFF
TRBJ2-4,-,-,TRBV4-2,TGTGCCAGCAGCCGAAGAGAACTAGGGCCGATAATTGGAAACATTCAGTACTTC,CASSRRELGPIIGNIQYF
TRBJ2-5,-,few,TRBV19,TGTGCCAGTAGTATTGGCCGACGACAAGAGACCCAGTACTTC,CASSIGRRQETQYF
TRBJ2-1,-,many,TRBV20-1,TGCAGTGCTAGATTACTACCCCAATCGTCCTACAATGAGCAGTTCTTC,CSARLLPQSSYNEQFF
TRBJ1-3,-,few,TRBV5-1,TGCGCCAGCAGCTTGATGACTTTTTCTGGAAACACCATATATTTT,CASSLMTFSGNTIYF
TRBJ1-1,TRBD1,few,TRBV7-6,TGTGCCAGCAGCTTAACCGCAGGGGGAATGACTGAAGCTTTCTTT,CASSLTAGGMTEAFF
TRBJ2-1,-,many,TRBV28,TGTGCCAGCAGTTTATCCCAACCAGGGGCCGGTGAGCAGTTCTTC,CASSLSQPGAGEQFF
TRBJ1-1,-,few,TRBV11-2,TGTGCCAGCAGCTTTTCCGAAATGAACACTGAAGCTTTCTTT,CASSFSEMNTEAFF
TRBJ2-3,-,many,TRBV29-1,TGCAGCGTGGGCCCCGGAGAGCGGAAGAATACGCAGTATTTT,CSVGPGERKNTQYF
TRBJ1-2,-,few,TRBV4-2,TGTGCCAGCAGCCAACCCGACAGAACTAACTATGGCTACACCTTC,CASSQPDRTNYGYTF
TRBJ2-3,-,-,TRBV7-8,TGTGCCAGCTTGGGGTTTCTAGATACGCAGTATTTT,CASLGFLDTQYF
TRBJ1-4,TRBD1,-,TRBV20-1,TGCAGTGCTATCCGTGGACAGGGCGTTCTAAAACTGTTTTTT,CSAIRGQGVLKLFF
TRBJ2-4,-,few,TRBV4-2,TGTGCCAGCAGCCAAGAGGCCAGCCCAACACAAAACATTCAGTACTTC,CASSQEASPTQNIQYF
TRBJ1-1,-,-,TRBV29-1,TGCAGCGTTGAAGAGGGGGGCGGCGTCAACACTGAAGCTTTCTTT,CSVEEGGGVNTEAFF
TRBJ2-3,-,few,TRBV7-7,TGTGCTAGCAGCTTAGTACAGGGTGCTGATACGCAGTATTTT,CASSLVQGADTQYF
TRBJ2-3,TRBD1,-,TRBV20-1,TGCAGTGCTCTGGCAGGGACAGCCCCTAGGGGTCATACAGATACGCAGTATTTT,CSALAGTAPRGHTDTQYF
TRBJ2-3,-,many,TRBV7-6,TGTGCCAGCAGCTCGAGAGGTCTCGGAGATACGCAGTATTTT,CASSSRGLGDTQYF
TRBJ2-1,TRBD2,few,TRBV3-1,TGTGCCAGCAGCCCCGGACTAGCGGGCCGTATGTATGAGCAGTTCTTC,CASSPGLAGRMYEQFF
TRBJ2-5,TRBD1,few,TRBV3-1,TGTGCCAGCGTCTCCGGGACAGGGGATTGGGAGACCCAGTACTTC,CASVSGTGDWETQYF
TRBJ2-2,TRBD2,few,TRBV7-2,TGTGCCAGCAGCTTAAGGGTAGCGGGGACCGGGGAGCTGTTTTTT,CASSLRVAGTGELFF
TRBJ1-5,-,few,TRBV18,TGTGCCAGCTCACCACAGGGCAGCGCCTCCAATCAGCCCCAGCATTTT,CASSPQGSASNQPQHF
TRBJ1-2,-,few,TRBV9,TGTGCCAGCAGCGTGAGTCAGCTCCACTATGGCTACACCTTC,CASSVSQLHYGYTF
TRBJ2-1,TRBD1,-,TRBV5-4,TGTGCCAGCAGCCCGGGACAGGTCAATGAGCAGTTCTTC,CASSPGQVNEQFF
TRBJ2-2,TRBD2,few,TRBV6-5,TGTGCCAGCAGGCCGATAGCGGGGGGCTGGACCGGGGAGCTGTTTTTT,CASRPIAGGWTGELFF
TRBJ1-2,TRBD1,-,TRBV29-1,TGCAGCGTTGGCCCGACAGGGAGGGCCTATGGCTACACCTTC,CSVGPTGRAYGYTF
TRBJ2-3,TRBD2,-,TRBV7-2,TGTGCCAGCAGCCGAGCCGGGACTAGCTCTGATACGCAGTATTTT,CASSRAGTSSDTQYF
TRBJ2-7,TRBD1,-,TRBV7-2,TGTGCCAGCAGCTCTTGGGGGACAGGTAACGAGCAGTACTTC,CASSSWGTGNEQYF
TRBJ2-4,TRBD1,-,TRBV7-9,TGTGCCAGCAGCTCGGACAGGGCGATAAGTACTTTC,CASSSDRAISTF
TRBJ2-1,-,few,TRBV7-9,TGTGCCATTGGGCTCAATGAGCAGTTCTTC,CAIGLNEQFF
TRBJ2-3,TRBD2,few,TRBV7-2,TGTGCCAGCAGAAGGGAACCAGGACTAGCGGGGCCAGATACGCAGTATTTT,CASRREPGLAGPDTQYF
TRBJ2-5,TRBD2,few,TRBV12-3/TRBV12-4,TGTGCCAGCAGTTTAATGGCCGGACTAGCGGGCGAAGAGACCCAGTACTTC,CASSLMAGLAGEETQYF
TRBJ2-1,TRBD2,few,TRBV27,TGTGCCAGCAGTTTATGGGGGACTAAATACAATGAGCAGTTCTTC,CASSLWGTKYNEQFF
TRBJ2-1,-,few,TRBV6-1,TGTGCCAGCAGCCAGGGCTGGCTGGAGGGGGCGGGGGACAATGAGCAGTTCTTC,CASSQGWLEGAGDNEQFF